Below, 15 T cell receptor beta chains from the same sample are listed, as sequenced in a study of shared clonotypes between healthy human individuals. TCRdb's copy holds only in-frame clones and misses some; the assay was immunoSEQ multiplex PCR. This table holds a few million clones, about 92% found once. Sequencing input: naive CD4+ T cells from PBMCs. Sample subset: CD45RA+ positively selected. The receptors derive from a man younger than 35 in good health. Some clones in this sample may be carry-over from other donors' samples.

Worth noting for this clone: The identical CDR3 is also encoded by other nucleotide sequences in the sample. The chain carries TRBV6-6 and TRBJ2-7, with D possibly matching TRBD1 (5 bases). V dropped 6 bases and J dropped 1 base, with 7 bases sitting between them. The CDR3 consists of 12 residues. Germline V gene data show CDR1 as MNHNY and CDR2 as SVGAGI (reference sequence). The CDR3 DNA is TGTGCCAGCAGGGCAGGGTCCTACGAGCAGTACTTC. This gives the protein CASRAGSYEQYF.

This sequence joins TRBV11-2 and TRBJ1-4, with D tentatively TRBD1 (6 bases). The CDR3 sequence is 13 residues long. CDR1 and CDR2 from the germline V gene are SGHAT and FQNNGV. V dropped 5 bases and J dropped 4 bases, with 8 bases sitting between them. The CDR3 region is CASSKDSNEKLFF. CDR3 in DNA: TGTGCCAGCAGCAAGGACAGTAATGAAAAACTGTTTTTT.

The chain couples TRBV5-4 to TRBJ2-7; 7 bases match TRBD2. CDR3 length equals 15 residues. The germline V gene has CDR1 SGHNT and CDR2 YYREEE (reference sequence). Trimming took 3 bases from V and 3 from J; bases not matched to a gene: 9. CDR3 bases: TGTGCCAGCAGCTCAAGAGGAGGGAGGGGCTACGAGCAGTACTTC. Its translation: CASSSRGGRGYEQYF. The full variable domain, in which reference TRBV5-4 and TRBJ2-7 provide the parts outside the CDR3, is ETGVTQSPTHLIKTRGQQVTLRCSSQSGHNTVSWYQQALGQGPQFIFQYYREEENGRGNFPPRFSGLQFPNYSSELNVNALELDDSALYLCASSSRGGRGYEQYFGPGTRLTVT.

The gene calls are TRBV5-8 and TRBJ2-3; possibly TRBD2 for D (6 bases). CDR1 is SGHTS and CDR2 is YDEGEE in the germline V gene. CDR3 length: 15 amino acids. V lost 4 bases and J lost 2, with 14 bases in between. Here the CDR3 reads CASSMGRTHTDTQYF. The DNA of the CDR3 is TGTGCCAGCAGCATGGGGAGGACCCACACAGATACGCAGTATTTT.

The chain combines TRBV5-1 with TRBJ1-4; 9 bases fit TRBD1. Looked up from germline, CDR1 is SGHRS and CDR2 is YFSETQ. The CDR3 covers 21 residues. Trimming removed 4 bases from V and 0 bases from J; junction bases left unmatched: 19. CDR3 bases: TGCGCCAGCAGCCGCCACCAAAGCGGGACAGGGAGAGGGGCAACTAATGAAAAACTGTTTTTT. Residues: CASSRHQSGTGRGATNEKLFF.

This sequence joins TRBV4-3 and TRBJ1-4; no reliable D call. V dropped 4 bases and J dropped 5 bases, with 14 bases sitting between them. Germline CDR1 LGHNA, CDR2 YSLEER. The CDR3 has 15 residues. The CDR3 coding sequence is TGCGCCAGCAGCCGTAAGTTGAACACGAATGAAAAACTGTTTTTT. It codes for CASSRKLNTNEKLFF.

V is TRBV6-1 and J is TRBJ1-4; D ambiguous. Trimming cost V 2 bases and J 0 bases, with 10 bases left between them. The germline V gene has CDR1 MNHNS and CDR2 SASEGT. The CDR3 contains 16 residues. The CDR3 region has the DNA TGTGCCAGCAGTGAACCAATACATACAACTAATGAAAAACTGTTTTTT. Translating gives CASSEPIHTTNEKLFF.

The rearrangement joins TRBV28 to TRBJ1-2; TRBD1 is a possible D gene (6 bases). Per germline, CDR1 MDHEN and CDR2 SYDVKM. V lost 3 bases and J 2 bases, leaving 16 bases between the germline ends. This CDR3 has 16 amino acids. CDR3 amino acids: CASSFAGALTNYGYTF. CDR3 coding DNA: TGTGCCAGCAGTTTTGCGGGGGCTTTGACAAACTATGGCTACACCTTC.

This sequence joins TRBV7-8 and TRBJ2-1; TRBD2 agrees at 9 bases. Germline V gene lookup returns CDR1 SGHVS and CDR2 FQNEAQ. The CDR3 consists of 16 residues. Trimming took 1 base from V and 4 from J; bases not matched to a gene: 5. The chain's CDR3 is CASSLVGLAKYNEQFF. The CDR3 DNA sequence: TGTGCCAGCAGCTTAGTGGGACTAGCAAAATACAATGAGCAGTTCTTC.

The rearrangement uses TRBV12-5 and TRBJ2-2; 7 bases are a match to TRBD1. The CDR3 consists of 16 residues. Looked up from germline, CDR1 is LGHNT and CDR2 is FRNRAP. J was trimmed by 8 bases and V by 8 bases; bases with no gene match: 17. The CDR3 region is CASQDPGTDSRGELFF. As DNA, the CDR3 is TGTGCTAGTCAGGACCCCGGGACAGACTCCAGGGGGGAGCTGTTTTTT.

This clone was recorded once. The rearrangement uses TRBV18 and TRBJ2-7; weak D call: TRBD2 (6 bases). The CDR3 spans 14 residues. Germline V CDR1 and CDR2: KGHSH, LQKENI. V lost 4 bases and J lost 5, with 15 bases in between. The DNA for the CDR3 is TGTGCCAGCTCACTCGCGGGAATAAGCCACGAGCAGTACTTC. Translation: CASSLAGISHEQYF.

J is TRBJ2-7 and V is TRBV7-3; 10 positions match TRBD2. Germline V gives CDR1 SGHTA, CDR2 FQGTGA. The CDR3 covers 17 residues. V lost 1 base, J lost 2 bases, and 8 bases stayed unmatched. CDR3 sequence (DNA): TGTGCCAGCAGCTTAAGACCTAGCGGGAGCGCGACCTACGAGCAGTACTTC. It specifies CASSLRPSGSATYEQYF.

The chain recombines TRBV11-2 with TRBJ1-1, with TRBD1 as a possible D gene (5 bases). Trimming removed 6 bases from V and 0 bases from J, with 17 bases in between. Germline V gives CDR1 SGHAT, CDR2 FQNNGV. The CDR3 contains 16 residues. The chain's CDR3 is CASRQRDGEMNTEAFF. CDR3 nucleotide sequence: TGTGCCAGCAGACAAAGGGACGGGGAAATGAACACTGAAGCTTTCTTT.

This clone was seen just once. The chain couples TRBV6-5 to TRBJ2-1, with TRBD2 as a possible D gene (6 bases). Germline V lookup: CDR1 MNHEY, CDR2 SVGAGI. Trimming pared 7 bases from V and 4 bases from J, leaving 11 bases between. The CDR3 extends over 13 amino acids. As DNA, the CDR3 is TGTGCCAGCACTAAACTAGCTTACAATGAGCAGTTCTTC. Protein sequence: CASTKLAYNEQFF.

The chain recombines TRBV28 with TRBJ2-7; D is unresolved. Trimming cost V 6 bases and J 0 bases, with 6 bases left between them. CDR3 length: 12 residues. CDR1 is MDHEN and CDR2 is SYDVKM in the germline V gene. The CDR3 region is CASRSSSYEQYF. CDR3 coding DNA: TGTGCCAGCAGATCGAGCTCCTACGAGCAGTACTTC.